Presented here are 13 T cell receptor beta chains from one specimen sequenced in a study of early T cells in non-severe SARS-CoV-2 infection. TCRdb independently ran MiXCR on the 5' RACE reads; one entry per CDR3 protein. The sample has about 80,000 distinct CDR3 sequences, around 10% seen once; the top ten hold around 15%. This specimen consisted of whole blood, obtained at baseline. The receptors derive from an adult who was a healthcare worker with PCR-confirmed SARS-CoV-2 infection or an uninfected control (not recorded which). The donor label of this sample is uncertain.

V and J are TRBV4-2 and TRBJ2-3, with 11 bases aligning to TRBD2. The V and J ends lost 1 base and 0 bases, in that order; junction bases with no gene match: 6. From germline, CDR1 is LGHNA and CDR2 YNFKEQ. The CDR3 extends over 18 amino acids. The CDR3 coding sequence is TGTGCCAGCAGCCAAGGGAGACTAGCGGGGCCGAGCACAGATACGCAGTATTTT. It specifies CASSQGRLAGPSTDTQYF.

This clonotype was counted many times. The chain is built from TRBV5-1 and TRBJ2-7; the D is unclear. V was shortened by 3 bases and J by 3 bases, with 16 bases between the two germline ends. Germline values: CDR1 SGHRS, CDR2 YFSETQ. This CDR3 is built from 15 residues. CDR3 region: CASSWISGPGYEQYF. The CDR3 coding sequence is TGCGCCAGCAGCTGGATATCCGGCCCAGGCTACGAGCAGTACTTC.

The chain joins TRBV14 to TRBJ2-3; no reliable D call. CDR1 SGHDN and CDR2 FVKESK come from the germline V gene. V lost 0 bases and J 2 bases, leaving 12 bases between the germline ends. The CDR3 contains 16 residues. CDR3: CASSQEWLGPTDTQYF. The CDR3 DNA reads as TGTGCCAGCAGCCAAGAGTGGCTTGGGCCCACAGATACGCAGTATTTT.

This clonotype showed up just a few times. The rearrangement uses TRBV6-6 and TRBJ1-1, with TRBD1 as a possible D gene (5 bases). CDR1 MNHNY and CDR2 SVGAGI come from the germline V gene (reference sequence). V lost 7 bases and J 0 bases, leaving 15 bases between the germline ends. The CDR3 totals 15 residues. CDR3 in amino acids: CASTLDSAVNTEAFF. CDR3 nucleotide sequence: TGTGCCAGCACCCTAGACAGTGCTGTGAACACTGAAGCTTTCTTT.

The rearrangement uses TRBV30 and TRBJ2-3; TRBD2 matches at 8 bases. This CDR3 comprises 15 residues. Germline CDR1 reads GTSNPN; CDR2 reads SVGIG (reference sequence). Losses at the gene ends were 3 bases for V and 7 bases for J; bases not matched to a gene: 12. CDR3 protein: CAWSSARGGLNTQYF. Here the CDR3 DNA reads TGTGCCTGGAGCTCTGCCCGGGGGGGCCTGAATACGCAGTATTTT.

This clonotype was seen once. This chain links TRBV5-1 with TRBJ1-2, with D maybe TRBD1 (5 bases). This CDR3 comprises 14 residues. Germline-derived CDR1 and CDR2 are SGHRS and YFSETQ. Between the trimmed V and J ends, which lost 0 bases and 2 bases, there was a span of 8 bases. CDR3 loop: CASSLGSGNYGYTF. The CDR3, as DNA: TGCGCCAGCAGCTTGGGCTCAGGGAACTATGGCTACACCTTC. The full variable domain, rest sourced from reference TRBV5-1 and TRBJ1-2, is KAGVTQTPRYLIKTRGQQVTLSCSPISGHRSVSWYQQTPGQGLQFLFEYFSETQRNKGNFPGRFSGRQFSNSRSEMNVSTLELGDSALYLCASSLGSGNYGYTFGSGTRLTVV.

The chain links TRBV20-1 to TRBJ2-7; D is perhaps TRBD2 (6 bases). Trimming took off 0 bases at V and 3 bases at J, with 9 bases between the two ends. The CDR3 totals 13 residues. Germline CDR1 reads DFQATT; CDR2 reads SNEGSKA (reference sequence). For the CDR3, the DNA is TGCAGTGCTAGAGATAGCGGAAACTACGAGCAGTACTTC. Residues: CSARDSGNYEQYF.

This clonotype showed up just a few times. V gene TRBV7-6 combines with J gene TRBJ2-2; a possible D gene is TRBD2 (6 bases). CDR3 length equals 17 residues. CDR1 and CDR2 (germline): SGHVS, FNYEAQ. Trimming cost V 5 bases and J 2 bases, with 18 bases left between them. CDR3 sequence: CASSLGGGALNTGELFF. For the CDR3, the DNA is TGTGCCAGCAGCCTTGGAGGCGGGGCCTTAAACACCGGGGAGCTGTTTTTT.

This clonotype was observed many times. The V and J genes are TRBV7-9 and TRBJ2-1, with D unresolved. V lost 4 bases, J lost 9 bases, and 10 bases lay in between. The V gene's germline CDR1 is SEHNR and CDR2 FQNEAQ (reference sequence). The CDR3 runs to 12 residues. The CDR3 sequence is CASSSGIPEQFF. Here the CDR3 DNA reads TGTGCCAGCAGCTCCGGAATACCTGAGCAGTTCTTC.

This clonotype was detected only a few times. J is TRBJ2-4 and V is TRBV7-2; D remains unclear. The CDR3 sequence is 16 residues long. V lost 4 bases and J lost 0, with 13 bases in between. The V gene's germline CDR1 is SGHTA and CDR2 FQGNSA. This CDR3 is CASSSPSPLAKNIQYF. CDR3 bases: TGTGCCAGCAGCTCTCCCTCTCCTTTAGCCAAAAACATTCAGTACTTC.

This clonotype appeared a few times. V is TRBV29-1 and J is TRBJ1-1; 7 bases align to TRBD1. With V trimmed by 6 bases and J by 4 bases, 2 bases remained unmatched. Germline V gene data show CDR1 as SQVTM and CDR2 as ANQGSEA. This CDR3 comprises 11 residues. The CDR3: CSVTGVTEAFF. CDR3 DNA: TGCAGCGTAACAGGGGTCACTGAAGCTTTCTTT.

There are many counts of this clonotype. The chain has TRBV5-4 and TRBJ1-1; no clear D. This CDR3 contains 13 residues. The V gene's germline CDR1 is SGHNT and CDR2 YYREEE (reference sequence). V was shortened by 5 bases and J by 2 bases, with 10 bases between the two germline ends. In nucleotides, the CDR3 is TGTGCCAGCAGAGTTGCGGGAAACACTGAAGCTTTCTTT. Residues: CASRVAGNTEAFF.

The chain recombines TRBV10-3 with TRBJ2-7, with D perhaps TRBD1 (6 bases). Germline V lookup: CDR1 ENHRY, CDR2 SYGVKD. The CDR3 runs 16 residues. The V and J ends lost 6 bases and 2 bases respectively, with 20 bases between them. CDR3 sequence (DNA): TGTGCCATCAGAGATTCTTTGGGGACACTTCCCTACGAGCAGTACTTC. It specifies CAIRDSLGTLPYEQYF.